One sample yielded the 15 T cell receptor beta chains listed below, sequenced in a study of blood T cell repertoires in COVID-19. The repertoire was sequenced with immunoSEQ multiplex PCR; TCRdb's copy has only in-frame clones and lacks some. The table records approximately 210,000 clones, 80% to 90% of them present only once. The source material was peripheral blood. All receptors come from a woman older than 75 with COVID-19, enrolled during active disease.

This chain connects TRBV6-5 to TRBJ1-1; 8 nucleotides align to TRBD1. CDR1 and CDR2 from the germline V gene are MNHEY and SVGAGI. The J segment lost 4 bases and the V segment lost 7 bases, leaving 5 bases of the junction unmatched. The CDR3 totals 13 residues. CDR3 coding DNA: TGTGCCAGCACCGGACAGGGAATCACTGAAGCTTTCTTT. This encodes CASTGQGITEAFF.

This sequence joins TRBV18 and TRBJ1-6, with 7 bases identical to TRBD1. This CDR3 has 14 amino acids. Germline trimming cut 0 bases from V and 7 bases from J; bases unmatched to any gene: 0. The germline CDR1 and CDR2 sequences are KGHSH and LQKENI. The CDR3 is CASSPPGQNSPLHF. Here the CDR3 DNA reads TGTGCCAGCTCACCACCGGGACAGAATTCACCCCTCCACTTT.

This clone has a handful of counts. This sequence joins TRBV7-2 and TRBJ1-1; D is perhaps TRBD1 (6 bases). Per germline, CDR1 SGHTA and CDR2 FQGNSA. The ends were cut back, 7 bases at V and 1 base at J, with 10 bases in the middle. The CDR3 sequence is 13 residues long. The CDR3 DNA follows: TGTGCCAGCACCGAACAGGGGAACACTGAAGCTTTCTTT. Its translation: CASTEQGNTEAFF.

The chain carries TRBV27 and TRBJ2-7; TRBD2 is a possible D gene (5 bases). Per germline, CDR1 MNHEY and CDR2 SMNVEV (reference sequence). The CDR3 has 16 amino acids. Trimming pared 5 bases from V and 3 bases from J, leaving 20 bases between. The CDR3 DNA sequence: TGTGCCAGCAGTCCAGATGGTATAGTGGGAGACTACGAGCAGTACGTC. Translating it yields CASSPDGIVGDYEQYV.

CDR3 DNA: TGTGCCAGCAGCCAAGTTCGGGGGATCTATGGCTACACCTTC. This codes for CASSQVRGIYGYTF. The chain is built from TRBV3-1 (or the pseudogene TRBV3-2) and TRBJ1-2, with TRBD1 as a possible D gene (5 bases). Trimming removed 1 base at V and 4 bases at J, with 10 bases between. CDR3 length: 14 residues. The V gene's germline CDR1 is LGHDT and CDR2 YNNKEL (reference sequence).

V is TRBV7-9 and J is TRBJ2-2; 7 positions agree with TRBD2. CDR3 length: 16 amino acids. Germline V CDR1 and CDR2: SEHNR, FQNEAQ (reference sequence). The trim removed 5 bases at V and 1 base at J, leaving 7 bases unmatched. CDR3 bases: TGTGCCAGCAGCGGTGAGATAGCGGGGAACACCGGGGAGCTGTTTTTT. Translation: CASSGEIAGNTGELFF.

CDR3 bases: TGCGCCAGCAGCTTGGCCAAGGGGAGGAACTACGAGCAGTACTTC. Translation: CASSLAKGRNYEQYF. The chain uses TRBV5-1 and TRBJ2-7; weak D call: TRBD2 (6 bases). From germline, CDR1 is SGHRS and CDR2 YFSETQ. The V and J ends lost 0 bases and 3 bases respectively, with 13 bases between them. There are 15 residues in the CDR3.

This clone was counted only a few times. V is TRBV7-9 and J is TRBJ2-3, with TRBD2 matching 8 bases. Germline V gives CDR1 SEHNR, CDR2 FQNEAQ (reference sequence). V trimming: 5 bases; J trimming: 3 bases; junction bases outside the gene matches: 4. The CDR3 contains 14 residues. The CDR3: CASSQGTRTDTQYF. CDR3 nucleotide sequence: TGTGCCAGCAGCCAGGGGACTAGAACAGATACGCAGTATTTT.

V gene TRBV4-3 combines with J gene TRBJ1-4, with TRBD1 matching 8 bases. The CDR3 is 16 residues long. CDR1 is LGHNA, CDR2 YSLEER, per germline. V was pared by 1 base and J by 8 bases, with 9 bases of the junction left unmatched. The CDR3 spells CASSQGQRTGSEKLFF. The CDR3 bases are TGCGCCAGCAGCCAAGGCCAGCGGACAGGGAGCGAAAAACTGTTTTTT.

V is TRBV19 and J is TRBJ1-1, with D possibly TRBD1 on 5 matching bases. The CDR3 is 14 residues long. CDR1 is LNHDA, CDR2 SQIVND, per germline (reference sequence). Trimming took off 0 bases at V and 4 bases at J, with 9 bases between the two ends. The CDR3 sequence is CASSIDRGGTEAFF. The CDR3 DNA reads TGTGCCAGTAGTATAGATCGGGGGGGCACTGAAGCTTTCTTT.

The chain recombines TRBV3-1 (or the pseudogene TRBV3-2) with TRBJ1-4; D not certain. CDR1 is LGHDT and CDR2 is YNNKEL in the germline V gene (reference sequence). V dropped 3 bases and J dropped 15 bases, with 17 bases sitting between them. The CDR3 contains 13 residues. CDR3 residues: CASSHGVIQEVFF. The DNA for the CDR3 is TGTGCCAGCAGCCACGGGGTTATCCAGGAGGTGTTTTTT.

There are a few counts of this clone. J is TRBJ1-4 and V is TRBV19; maybe TRBD1 (6 bases). V dropped 5 bases and J dropped 8 bases, with 15 bases sitting between them. The CDR3 consists of 14 residues. Germline V gene data show CDR1 as LNHDA and CDR2 as SQIVND (reference sequence). The CDR3 sequence: CASSPPGQREKLFF. The CDR3 DNA sequence: TGTGCCAGTAGTCCTCCCGGACAGCGGGAAAAACTGTTTTTT.

The V and J genes are TRBV7-2 and TRBJ1-1, with a tentative D call TRBD1 (6 bases). CDR3 length: 15 residues. CDR1 is SGHTA, CDR2 FQGNSA, per germline. Trimming stripped 2 bases from V and 6 bases from J, with 16 bases between. DNA of the CDR3: TGTGCCAGCAGCTTATCGTGGGGGCGGTCTTCTGAAGCTTTCTTT. It yields the protein CASSLSWGRSSEAFF.

The J gene is TRBJ1-2, the V gene TRBV5-6; D not certain. V gave up 4 bases and J gave up 3 bases, with 16 bases separating them. The length of the CDR3 is 15 residues. From germline, CDR1 is SGHDT and CDR2 YYEEEE. The DNA for the CDR3 is TGTGCCAGCAGCCCCGGCCAGGATTTTTACTATGGCTACACCTTC. Protein product: CASSPGQDFYYGYTF.

This chain uses TRBV10-3 with TRBJ2-7; D gene unclear. Germline assignment: CDR1 ENHRY and CDR2 SYGVKD. V shed 3 bases and J shed 0 bases, with 9 bases lying between them. There are 14 residues in the CDR3. The CDR3 here is CAISDRQDSYEQYF. The CDR3 bases are TGTGCCATCAGTGACAGGCAGGACTCCTACGAGCAGTACTTC.